This T cell receptor beta chain was observed in a study of blood T cell repertoires in COVID-19. Study context: T cells, B-cell-depleted T cells, or PBMCs provided the cDNA or gDNA that served as material.

Clones were sequenced by immunoSEQ multiplex PCR, and TCRdb holds only the in-frame ones, with some missing. The sample lists 200,000 to 250,000 clones, about 86% seen once, with approximately 3% in the top ten. The J segment lost 0 bases and the V segment lost 7 bases, leaving 9 bases of the junction unmatched. This CDR3 contains 15 residues. Germline loops: CDR1 ENHRY, CDR2 SYGVKD. The specimen was peripheral blood. The chain employs TRBV10-3 and TRBJ2-7; 7 bases align to TRBD1. This sequence was found in a woman aged 25 to 39 who had recovered from COVID-19. The CDR3, as DNA: TGTGCCATCAACTCGGGACAGACGTCCTCCTACGAGCAGTACTTC. This translates into CAINSGQTSSYEQYF.